Presented here are 12 T cell receptor beta chains from one specimen sequenced in a study of blood T cell repertoires in COVID-19. This table comes from immunoSEQ multiplex PCR, and its TCRdb copy is limited to in-frame clones, with some not included. The sample holds about 200,000 clones, about 83% seen once. The sequenced sample was PBMCs or T cells enriched from blood (not recorded which). The receptors here all came from a man aged 35-49 years with acute COVID-19.

V and J are TRBV5-6 and TRBJ1-1; no clear D gene. CDR1 is SGHDT and CDR2 is YYEEEE in the germline V gene. The CDR3 spans 11 residues. Trimming removed 4 bases from V and 7 bases from J, with 8 bases in between. CDR3 DNA: TGTGCCAGCAGCCGTGGCCTTGAAGCTTTCTTT. It translates to CASSRGLEAFF. The full variable domain, rest sourced from reference TRBV5-6 and TRBJ1-1, is DAGVTQSPTHLIKTRGQQVTLRCSPKSGHDTVSWYQQALGQGPQFIFQYYEEEERQRGNFPDRFSGHQFPNYSSELNVNALLLGDSALYLCASSRGLEAFFGQGTRLTVV.

The genes are TRBV24-1 and TRBJ2-1; 9 nucleotides match TRBD2. J gave up 6 bases and V 5 bases, and 10 bases lay outside the gene matches. The germline gives CDR1 KGHDR, CDR2 SFDVKD. The CDR3 runs 16 residues. The CDR3 spells CATSAIETSGRNEQFF. CDR3 coding DNA: TGTGCCACCAGTGCTATCGAGACTAGCGGTCGCAATGAGCAGTTCTTC.

This rearrangement joins TRBV3-1 (or the pseudogene TRBV3-2) to TRBJ1-2; 9 nucleotides agree with TRBD1. With 1 base clipped from V and 4 bases from J, the junction kept 7 bases outside the gene matches. The V gene's germline CDR1 is LGHDT and CDR2 YNNKEL (reference sequence). This CDR3 region has 16 residues. CDR3 bases: TGTGCCAGCAGCCAAGGGGCAACAGGGGGCAGCTATGGCTACACCTTC. Protein product: CASSQGATGGSYGYTF.

The V gene is TRBV29-1, the J gene TRBJ1-1; D gene unclear. The CDR3 has 10 residues. V was trimmed by 5 bases and J by 6 bases, leaving 7 bases between them. The V gene's germline CDR1 is SQVTM and CDR2 ANQGSEA. CDR3 region: CSVPGAEAFF. The CDR3 nucleotides are TGCAGCGTTCCCGGGGCTGAAGCTTTCTTT.

The V and J genes are TRBV2 and TRBJ1-6; the D is unclear. The CDR3 contains 15 residues. Trimming shortened V by 4 bases and J by 9 bases, and 16 bases separated the two germline ends. Germline CDR1 and CDR2: SNHLY and FYNNEI. This CDR3 reads CASSVGLLMGSPLHF. The CDR3 DNA is TGTGCCAGCAGTGTTGGACTCCTTATGGGTTCACCCCTCCACTTT.

The chain is built from TRBV5-1 and TRBJ1-2; D remains unclear. The CDR3 has 13 residues. V dropped 2 bases and J dropped 6 bases, with 11 bases sitting between them. The germline V gene encodes CDR1 SGHRS and CDR2 YFSETQ. CDR3 nucleotide sequence: TGCGCCAGCAGCTTTGAGGGTTCAGATGGCTACACCTTC. Translation: CASSFEGSDGYTF.

The rearrangement links TRBV24-1 to TRBJ2-7; 8 bases align to TRBD1. Germline V gene data show CDR1 as KGHDR and CDR2 as SFDVKD. The junction had 8 bases not matched to a gene; V was cut back by 6 bases and J by 2 bases. The CDR3 is made up of 15 amino acids. CDR3 loop: CATSPGQGYTYEQYF. The CDR3 DNA sequence: TGTGCCACCAGTCCTGGACAGGGATACACCTACGAGCAGTACTTC.

The chain couples TRBV5-1 to TRBJ2-3; 9 bases line up with TRBD2. The CDR3 spans 16 residues. V lost 1 base, J lost 2 bases, and 5 bases stayed unmatched. In germline, CDR1 is SGHRS, CDR2 YFSETQ. The CDR3 region has the DNA TGCGCCAGCAGCTTGTCACTAGCGGGTAACACAGATACGCAGTATTTT. Translating it yields CASSLSLAGNTDTQYF.

This chain links TRBV3-1 (or the pseudogene TRBV3-2) with TRBJ2-1; a possible D gene is TRBD1 (5 bases). The CDR3 has 15 amino acids. CDR1 is LGHDT, CDR2 YNNKEL, per germline (reference sequence). Trimming pared 6 bases from V and 2 bases from J, leaving 14 bases between. The CDR3 DNA reads TGTGCCAGCAGTGAAGGGGTGAACGCCTACAATGAGCAGTTCTTC. Translated: CASSEGVNAYNEQFF.

The chain combines TRBV18 with TRBJ1-2; 7 positions match TRBD1. CDR1 and CDR2 (germline): KGHSH, LQKENI. The V segment lost 8 bases and the J segment 8 bases; nucleotides outside the gene matches: 11. The CDR3 spans 13 residues. The CDR3 DNA follows: TGTGCCAGCGGAGGGGGCGCTCTAGGAGGCTACACCTTC. The encoded protein is CASGGGALGGYTF.

CDR3 nucleotide sequence: TGTGCCAGCACTTTGCGGGGAGACTACGAGCAGTACTTC. It specifies CASTLRGDYEQYF. This chain connects TRBV7-9 to TRBJ2-7; a weak D match, TRBD2 (6 bases). V was cut by 7 bases and J by 3 bases, with 13 bases left in between. The CDR3 loop spans 13 amino acids. CDR1 and CDR2 (germline): SEHNR, FQNEAQ (reference sequence).

The V call is TRBV7-9, the J call TRBJ2-1; 13 nucleotides match TRBD2. V lost 1 base, J lost 9 bases, and 15 bases stayed unmatched. The germline V gene has CDR1 SEHNR and CDR2 FQNEAQ (reference sequence). This CDR3 spans 19 amino acids. CDR3 nucleotide sequence: TGTGCCAGCAGCTTAGAACCGAGTGGACTAGCGGGAGTTGTTGGTGAGCAGTTCTTC. Encoded protein: CASSLEPSGLAGVVGEQFF.